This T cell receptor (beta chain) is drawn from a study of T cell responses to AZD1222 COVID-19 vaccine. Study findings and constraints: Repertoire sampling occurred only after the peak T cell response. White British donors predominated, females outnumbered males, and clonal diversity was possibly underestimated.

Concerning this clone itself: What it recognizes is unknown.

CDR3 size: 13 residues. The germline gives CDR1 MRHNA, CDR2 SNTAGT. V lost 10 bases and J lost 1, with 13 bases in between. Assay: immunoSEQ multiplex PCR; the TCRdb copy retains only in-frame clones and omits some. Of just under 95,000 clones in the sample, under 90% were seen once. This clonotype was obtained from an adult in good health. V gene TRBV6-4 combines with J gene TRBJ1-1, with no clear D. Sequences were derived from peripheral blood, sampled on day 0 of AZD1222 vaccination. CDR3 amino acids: CATPPTENTEAFF. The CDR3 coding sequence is TGTGCCACCCCACCCACAGAGAACACTGAAGCTTTCTTT.